This T cell receptor beta chain was sequenced during a study of PD-1 blockade in mismatch repair-deficient tumors. Study background: Patients had approximately 11 mismatch repair-deficient cancer types and were previously treated and progressing.

The study, taken as a whole, reports: Tumor-resident clones, often absent from pretreatment blood, expanded after pembrolizumab and then contracted.

Assay used: immunoSEQ multiplex PCR; TCRdb lists only in-frame clones, some missing. The sample consists of some 84,000 clones, around 85% of them appearing once. Looked up from germline, CDR1 is SGDLS and CDR2 is YYNGEE. CDR3 length: 14 residues. J lost 5 bases, V lost 3 bases, and 7 bases had no gene match. PCR or immunohistochemistry showed mismatch repair deficiency in every enrolled patient. This clone was seen only a few times. Antigen unknown. This sequence joins TRBV9 and TRBJ2-7, with 8 bases lining up with TRBD1. The receptor was derived from an adult with mismatch repair-deficient cancer. The starting material was peripheral blood, obtained 12 weeks after starting pembrolizumab. The CDR3 sequence: CASSGNRGTNEQYF. CDR3 bases: TGTGCCAGCAGCGGAAACAGGGGGACCAACGAGCAGTACTTC.